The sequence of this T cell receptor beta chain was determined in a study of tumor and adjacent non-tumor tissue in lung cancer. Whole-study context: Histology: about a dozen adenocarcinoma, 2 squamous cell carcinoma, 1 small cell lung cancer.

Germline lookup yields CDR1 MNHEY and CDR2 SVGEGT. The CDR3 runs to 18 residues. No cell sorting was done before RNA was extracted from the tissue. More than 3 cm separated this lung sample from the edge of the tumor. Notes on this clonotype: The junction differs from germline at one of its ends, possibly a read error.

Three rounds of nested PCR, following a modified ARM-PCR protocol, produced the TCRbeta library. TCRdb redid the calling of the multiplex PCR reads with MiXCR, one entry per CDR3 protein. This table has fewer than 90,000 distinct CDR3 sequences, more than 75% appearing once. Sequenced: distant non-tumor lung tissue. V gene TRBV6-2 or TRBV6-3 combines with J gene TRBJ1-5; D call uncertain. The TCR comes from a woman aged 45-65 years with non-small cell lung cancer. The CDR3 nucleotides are TGTGCCAGCAGTCTCCCCGCTTACACGTTCAGGAGCAATCAGCCCCATCATTTT. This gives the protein CASSLPAYTFRSNQPHHF.